The clone carrying this T cell receptor (beta chain) was recorded once. TCRdb's copy holds only in-frame clones and misses some; the assay was immunoSEQ multiplex PCR. The sample contains 93,000 or so clones, 80% to 95% of which appear only once. The sample belongs to a study of T cell changes during pregnancy in multiple sclerosis. The CDR3 is 13 residues long. Germline CDR1 and CDR2: SEHNR and FQNEAQ (reference sequence). Trimming removed 1 base from V and 3 bases from J, with 4 bases in between. The sequence came from a female donor with multiple sclerosis, enrolled in a pregnancy study. The chain combines TRBV7-9 with TRBJ2-1; D is uncertain. This specimen was peripheral blood, taken before pregnancy. The CDR3: CASSLVVYNEQFF. The CDR3 bases are TGTGCCAGCAGCTTAGTAGTCTACAATGAGCAGTTCTTC.